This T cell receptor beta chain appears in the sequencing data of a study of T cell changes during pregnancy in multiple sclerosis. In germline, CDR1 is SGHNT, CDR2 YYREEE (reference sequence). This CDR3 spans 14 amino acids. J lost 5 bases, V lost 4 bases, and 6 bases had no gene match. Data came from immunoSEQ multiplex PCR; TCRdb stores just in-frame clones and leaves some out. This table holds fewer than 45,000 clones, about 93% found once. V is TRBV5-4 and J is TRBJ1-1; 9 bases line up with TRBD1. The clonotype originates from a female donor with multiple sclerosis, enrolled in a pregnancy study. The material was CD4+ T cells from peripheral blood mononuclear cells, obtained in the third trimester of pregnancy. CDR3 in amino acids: CASSPKTGGTEAFF. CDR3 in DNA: TGTGCCAGCAGCCCGAAGACAGGGGGAACTGAAGCTTTCTTT.